This T cell receptor beta chain was sequenced for a study of T cells in Graves' hyperthyroidism and ophthalmopathy. CDR1 and CDR2 (germline): LGHDT, YNNKEL (reference sequence). The CDR3 contains 16 residues. V was pared by 3 bases and J by 0 bases, with 14 bases between. Template material for amplifying TCR beta CDR3 regions consisted of RNA transcripts. The study used the HTBI primer set for a first-round RT-PCR of the TCR CDR3. MiXCR, applied by TCRdb to the multiplex PCR reads, yields one record per CDR3 protein. The sample shows hundreds of thousands of distinct CDR3 sequences, roughly 15% of them seen only once. This clonotype was found many times.

The chain combines TRBV3-1 with TRBJ1-1, with D perhaps TRBD1 (6 bases). Sequences were obtained from blood. The TCR originated in a woman in her late teens or twenties with Graves' hyperthyroidism. The CDR3 nucleotides read TGTGCCAGCAGCCAGGAACCAGGGACAATGAACACTGAAGCTTTCTTT. Translation gives CASSQEPGTMNTEAFF.